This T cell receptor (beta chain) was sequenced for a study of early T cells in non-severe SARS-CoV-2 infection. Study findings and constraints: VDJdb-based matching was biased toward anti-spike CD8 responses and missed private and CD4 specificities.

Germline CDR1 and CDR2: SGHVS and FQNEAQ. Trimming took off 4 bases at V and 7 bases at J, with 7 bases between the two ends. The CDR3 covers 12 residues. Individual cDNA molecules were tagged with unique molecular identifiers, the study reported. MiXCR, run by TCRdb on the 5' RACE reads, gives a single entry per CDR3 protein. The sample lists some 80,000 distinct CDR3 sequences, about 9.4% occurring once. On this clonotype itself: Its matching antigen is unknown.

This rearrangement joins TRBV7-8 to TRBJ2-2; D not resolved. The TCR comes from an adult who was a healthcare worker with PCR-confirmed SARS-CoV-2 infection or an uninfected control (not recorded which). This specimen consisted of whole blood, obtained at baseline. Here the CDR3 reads CASSWERGELFF. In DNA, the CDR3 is TGTGCCAGCAGCTGGGAACGCGGGGAGCTGTTTTTT.